The 18 T cell receptor beta chains in this list originate from one sample, sequenced in a study of T-cell memory formation after mild COVID-19 (dated by TCRdb to the early 2020s). Library preparation was by 5' RACE. TCRdb shows the sequencer as Illumina NovaSeq 6000. TCRdb handled the public reads itself, with Q25 trimming in fastp and clone calling in MiXCR, and kept productive beta chains. Identical CDR3 protein sequences are pooled into one entry, listed with their most common genes and DNA. Counted in this sample were about 440,000 distinct CDR3 sequences; over 15% of them appeared once. 7.5% to 9.5% of the sample belongs to the ten largest clones. Sequencing was performed on PBMCs or a T cell subset sorted from them (not recorded which). The receptor source for this set is an adult woman who had mild COVID-19 (a few samples of this study predate the infection). The sample titles of this study are shuffled in the database, so cell type and time point are left out; the donor was told from shared clones.

This chain joins TRBV19 and TRBJ2-3; 9 positions match TRBD1. CDR1 is LNHDA and CDR2 is SQIVND in the germline V gene (reference sequence). CDR3 length: 17 amino acids. J lost 5 bases, V lost 3 bases, and 12 bases had no gene match. CDR3 sequence: CASSMVGTGWIEDTQYF. CDR3 nucleotide sequence: TGTGCCAGTAGTATGGTTGGGACAGGGTGGATCGAAGATACGCAGTATTTT.

V gene TRBV19 combines with J gene TRBJ1-5, with D unclear. V was cut by 7 bases and J by 2 bases, with 18 bases left in between. This CDR3 has 16 amino acids. From germline, CDR1 is LNHDA and CDR2 SQIVND (reference sequence). The CDR3 DNA sequence: TGTGCCAGTATCGAGATGCGGGTAGGTGGCAATCAGCCCCAGCATTTT. This encodes CASIEMRVGGNQPQHF.

There are a few counts of this clonotype. This chain joins TRBV5-1 and TRBJ2-1; D remains unclear. CDR1 is SGHRS, CDR2 YFSETQ, per germline. The CDR3 has 16 amino acids. V was cut by 5 bases and J by 0 bases, with 15 bases left in between. CDR3 bases: TGCGCCAGCAGACCCGACCCGCACACCTCCTACAATGAGCAGTTCTTC. Amino acid sequence: CASRPDPHTSYNEQFF.

The chain is built from TRBV5-4 and TRBJ2-2; D may be TRBD2 (6 bases). Trimming removed 4 bases at V and 6 bases at J, with 13 bases between. The CDR3 contains 14 residues. The V gene's germline CDR1 is SGHNT and CDR2 YYREEE (reference sequence). In DNA form, the CDR3 reads TGTGCCAGCAGCGGCGGGACCCCCCCCGGGGAGCTGTTTTTT. Its translation: CASSGGTPPGELFF.

This clonotype was counted many times. The V and J genes are TRBV6-5 and TRBJ2-7; 12 nucleotides line up with TRBD2. V was clipped by 3 bases and J by 5 bases; unmatched bases: 14. The CDR3 totals 18 residues. Germline-derived CDR1 and CDR2 are MNHEY and SVGAGI. The CDR3 protein is CASSYRLAGGPIVNEQYF. The CDR3 bases are TGTGCCAGCAGTTATCGGCTAGCGGGAGGGCCGATCGTGAACGAGCAGTACTTC.

The chain employs TRBV12-3 or TRBV12-4 and TRBJ1-6; the D gene is possibly TRBD1 (5 bases). This CDR3 has 14 amino acids. V was cut by 6 bases and J by 5 bases, with 11 bases left in between. The CDR3 sequence: CASRTGVHNSPLHF. The CDR3 DNA is TGTGCCAGCAGGACGGGGGTCCATAATTCACCCCTCCACTTT.

The chain combines TRBV7-8 with TRBJ2-5, with 10 bases matching TRBD2. Trimming at V came to 7 bases and at J to 1 base, leaving 15 bases not matched to a gene. In germline, CDR1 is SGHVS, CDR2 FQNEAQ. The CDR3 length is 18 residues. As DNA, the CDR3 is TGTGCCAGCAATCCCCCAGCGTTAGCGGGGGGTCCCCAAGAGACCCAGTACTTC. Its translation is CASNPPALAGGPQETQYF.

This clonotype was detected many times. The V and J genes are TRBV23-1 and TRBJ2-5; D uncertain. TRBV23-1 is an ORF, with its function uncertain. V was shortened by 4 bases and J by 2 bases, with 11 bases between the two germline ends. This CDR3 spans 14 amino acids. CDR3 nucleotides: TGCGCCAGCAGTCTACAGTATGGTCAAGAGACCCAGTACTTC. Its protein product is CASSLQYGQETQYF.

The table lists this clonotype with a few counts. The rearrangement joins TRBV4-2 to TRBJ1-1; 8 bases are shared with TRBD1. In germline, CDR1 is LGHNA, CDR2 YNFKEQ. The CDR3 extends over 12 amino acids. The junction had 4 bases not matched to a gene; V was cut back by 3 bases and J by 10 bases. In nucleotides, the CDR3 is TGTGCCAGCAGCCACCCAACAGGGGGAGCTTTCTTT. Amino acids: CASSHPTGGAFF.

This clonotype has just a few counts. The chain couples TRBV27 to TRBJ2-7; D is possibly TRBD1 (5 bases). The germline V and J ends were trimmed by 0 bases and 4 bases, with 10 bases remaining between them. This CDR3 region has 14 residues. Germline loops: CDR1 MNHEY, CDR2 SMNVEV (reference sequence). The CDR3 bases are TGTGCCAGCAGTTTATCTTATAGGGGTTACGAGCAGTACTTC. Encoded protein: CASSLSYRGYEQYF.

The chain employs TRBV11-2 and TRBJ2-1; 9 bases line up with TRBD2. Germline CDR1 is SGHAT and CDR2 is FQNNGV. This CDR3 has 16 amino acids. Unmatched junction bases numbered 7, after V lost 3 bases and J lost 4 bases. CDR3 nucleotide sequence: TGTGCCAGCAGCTTGTTTGCTAGCGGGACGTACAATGAGCAGTTCTTC. This encodes CASSLFASGTYNEQFF.

This chain links TRBV3-1 with TRBJ1-1; D is undetermined. This CDR3 contains 12 residues. The germline CDR1 and CDR2 sequences are LGHDT and YNNKEL (reference sequence). Deletions cut 7 bases from V and 6 bases from J, with 12 bases between. The CDR3 DNA sequence: TGTGCCAGCACCTCGGAGGGTTCTGAAGCTTTCTTT. It is translated as CASTSEGSEAFF.

This clonotype was seen a handful of times. The chain has TRBV5-1 and TRBJ2-5; D unclear. The CDR3 covers 13 residues. V lost 4 bases to trimming and J lost 2 bases, with 9 bases between them. Germline loops: CDR1 SGHRS, CDR2 YFSETQ. CDR3 loop: CASSRWVQETQYF. The CDR3 DNA follows: TGCGCCAGCAGCCGCTGGGTACAAGAGACCCAGTACTTC.

The chain couples TRBV6-5 to TRBJ2-2; D uncertain. Trimming took off 8 bases at V and 6 bases at J, with 16 bases between the two ends. The CDR3 sequence is 14 residues long. CDR1 MNHEY and CDR2 SVGAGI come from the germline V gene. For the CDR3, the DNA is TGTGCCAGCCTCTTAGCTGCGCCGGCCGGGGAGCTGTTTTTT. The encoded protein is CASLLAAPAGELFF.

This clonotype showed up just a few times. This rearrangement joins TRBV7-2 to TRBJ2-7; 12 bases fit TRBD2. This CDR3 is built from 15 residues. Germline values: CDR1 SGHTA, CDR2 FQGNSA. J lost 6 bases, V lost 3 bases, and 6 bases had no gene match. The CDR3 sequence is CASSFKTSGGAEQYF. DNA for the CDR3: TGTGCCAGCAGCTTCAAGACTAGCGGGGGCGCCGAGCAGTACTTC.

Ten or more counts support this clonotype. The chain uses TRBV7-2 and TRBJ2-7, with 8 nucleotides matching TRBD2. J lost 4 bases, V lost 1 base, and 3 bases had no gene match. The CDR3 consists of 14 residues. CDR1 is SGHTA and CDR2 is FQGNSA in the germline V gene. For the CDR3, the DNA is TGTGCCAGCAGCTTAGGGTTAGCGGGATACGAGCAGTACTTC. Residues: CASSLGLAGYEQYF.

This clonotype was observed a few times. The J gene is TRBJ1-1, the V gene TRBV14; no reliable D call. The V end lost 5 bases, the J end lost 8 bases, and 12 bases lay between the germline ends. Germline lookup yields CDR1 SGHDN and CDR2 FVKESK. This CDR3 comprises 12 residues. This chain's CDR3 is CASSYRRAEAFF. In nucleotides, the CDR3 is TGTGCCAGCAGCTACCGGCGCGCCGAAGCTTTCTTT.

The chain carries TRBV6-6 and TRBJ1-5; D uncertain. Looked up from germline, CDR1 is MNHNY and CDR2 is SVGAGI (reference sequence). V lost 7 bases and J 0 bases, leaving 10 bases between the germline ends. This CDR3 spans 14 amino acids. This chain's CDR3 is CASTLGPSNQPQHF. The CDR3 region has the DNA TGTGCCAGCACCCTAGGCCCTAGCAATCAGCCCCAGCATTTT.